The 31 T cell receptor beta chains below come from one sample, sequenced in a study of cytotoxic CD8 clonotypes in ibrutinib-treated CLL. The table came from immunoSEQ multiplex PCR; TCRdb's copy has only in-frame clones and leaves some out. The sample lists roughly 330,000 clones, about 64% occurring once. This specimen was PBMCs, taken after 36 months of ibrutinib treatment. All receptors come from a human donor with chronic lymphocytic leukemia.

J is TRBJ1-1 and V is TRBV7-9, with a tentative D call TRBD1 (5 bases). Germline loops: CDR1 SEHNR, CDR2 FQNEAQ (reference sequence). Trimming took 3 bases from V and 4 from J, leaving 9 bases between them. This CDR3 contains 13 residues. CDR3 amino acids: CASSFGGSTEAFF. Written as DNA, the CDR3 is TGTGCCAGCAGCTTCGGGGGGAGCACTGAAGCTTTCTTT.

V and J are TRBV5-1 and TRBJ2-5; 7 bases align to TRBD1. The CDR3 consists of 14 residues. V shed 4 bases, J shed 5 bases, and the junction held 8 bases outside the gene matches. Looked up from germline, CDR1 is SGHRS and CDR2 is YFSETQ. The CDR3 bases are TGCGCCAGCAGCCGAACCGGGACAGTTGAGACCCAGTACTTC. As protein: CASSRTGTVETQYF.

This clone was seen only a few times. The V gene is TRBV6-1, the J gene TRBJ1-3; D is ambiguous. The CDR3 spans 14 residues. With 1 base removed from V and 0 bases from J, the gap between germline ends came to 4 bases. Germline CDR1 is MNHNS and CDR2 is SASEGT. CDR3 amino acids: CASSEVFSGNTIYF. The CDR3 region has the DNA TGTGCCAGCAGTGAAGTGTTCTCTGGAAACACCATATATTTT.

This chain joins TRBV29-1 and TRBJ2-1; 8 nucleotides agree with TRBD2. V lost 5 bases and J lost 9; bases outside the gene matches: 12. Germline V lookup: CDR1 SQVTM, CDR2 ANQGSEA. The CDR3 runs 14 residues. CDR3: CSVSIRVRGGEQFF. In nucleotides, the CDR3 is TGCAGCGTTTCCATCAGGGTCCGGGGGGGTGAGCAGTTCTTC.

The count of this clone is one. This chain connects TRBV9 to TRBJ2-3; 8 positions agree with TRBD1. V was clipped by 2 bases and J by 7 bases; unmatched bases: 15. The germline V gene has CDR1 SGDLS and CDR2 YYNGEE. The CDR3 length is 17 residues. CDR3 amino acids: CASSVSTRGTGRNTQYF. CDR3 nucleotide sequence: TGTGCCAGCAGCGTTTCGACCAGAGGGACAGGTCGGAATACGCAGTATTTT.

This clone occurred once. The gene calls are TRBV27 and TRBJ2-7; 10 bases line up with TRBD1. CDR1 is MNHEY, CDR2 SMNVEV, per germline (reference sequence). The V segment lost 8 bases and the J segment 0 bases; nucleotides outside the gene matches: 4. The CDR3 length is 14 residues. The CDR3 loop is CASWGQGISYEQYF. The CDR3 region has the DNA TGTGCCAGCTGGGGACAGGGGATCTCCTACGAGCAGTACTTC.

This clone was observed a few times. The chain uses TRBV9 and TRBJ1-2, with D perhaps matching TRBD1 (5 bases). Germline assignment: CDR1 SGDLS and CDR2 YYNGEE. The CDR3 has 13 amino acids. Trimming pared 0 bases from V and 8 bases from J, leaving 11 bases between. The CDR3 is CASSVGDRQGYTF. The CDR3 DNA sequence: TGTGCCAGCAGCGTAGGGGACCGGCAGGGCTACACCTTC.

This chain links TRBV2 with TRBJ2-7, with 7 nucleotides matching TRBD1. The V and J ends lost 6 bases and 6 bases, in that order; junction bases with no gene match: 5. This CDR3 region has 12 residues. Germline V gene sequence: CDR1 SNHLY, CDR2 FYNNEI. The CDR3 DNA reads as TGTGCCAGCAGCCCGGACAGGCCCGAGCAGTACTTC. It yields the protein CASSPDRPEQYF. Based on the CDR3 plus reference TRBV2 and TRBJ2-7, the full variable domain is EPEVTQTPSHQVTQMGQEVILRCVPISNHLYFYWYRQILGQKVEFLVSFYNNEISEKSEIFDDQFSVERPDGSNFTLKIRSTKLEDSAMYFCASSPDRPEQYFGPGTRLTVT.

This clone was seen repeatedly, ten times or more. The CDR3 loop reads CASSQVNLVSTDTQYF. The CDR3 bases are TGCGCCAGCAGCCAAGTGAATCTGGTTAGCACAGATACGCAGTATTTT. The chain uses TRBV4-1 and TRBJ2-3; D is undetermined. Trimming removed 1 base from V and 0 bases from J, with 11 bases in between. The CDR3 totals 16 residues. CDR1 MGHRA and CDR2 YSYEKL come from the germline V gene.

This sequence joins TRBV29-1 and TRBJ2-1, with D perhaps matching TRBD1 (6 bases). This CDR3 has 15 amino acids. CDR1 and CDR2 from the germline V gene are SQVTM and ANQGSEA. V lost 0 bases, J lost 8 bases, and 17 bases lay in between. For the CDR3, the DNA is TGCAGCGTTGAAGAAGGGGGTCTGGTTTTCCATGAGCAGTTCTTC. This sequence encodes CSVEEGGLVFHEQFF.

This clone appeared a few times. The chain links TRBV18 to TRBJ1-1, with D tentatively TRBD1 (5 bases). The CDR3 runs 15 residues. V was pared by 0 bases and J by 0 bases, with 8 bases between. Germline V gene lookup returns CDR1 KGHSH and CDR2 LQKENI. CDR3 coding DNA: TGTGCCAGCTCACCACCTCGGGGCATGAACACTGAAGCTTTCTTT. Its translation: CASSPPRGMNTEAFF.

The chain joins TRBV7-9 to TRBJ2-1; D might be TRBD1 (5 bases). The length of the CDR3 is 16 residues. The germline gives CDR1 SEHNR, CDR2 FQNEAQ (reference sequence). Deletions cut 5 bases from V and 4 bases from J, with 18 bases between. The CDR3 DNA follows: TGTGCCAGCAGCCGTTCCGGACAAGGACGGTACAATGAGCAGTTCTTC. It specifies CASSRSGQGRYNEQFF.

The chain couples TRBV4-1 to TRBJ2-1; D is undetermined. The ends were cut back, 3 bases at V and 6 bases at J, with 9 bases in the middle. The germline V gene encodes CDR1 MGHRA and CDR2 YSYEKL. This CDR3 has 13 amino acids. CDR3 sequence reads: CASSQVRTNEQFF. The CDR3 DNA follows: TGCGCCAGCAGCCAGGTCAGAACCAATGAGCAGTTCTTC.

This clone was seen a few times. The V gene is TRBV11-2, the J gene TRBJ1-2; no clear D gene. With 0 bases removed from V and 1 base from J, the gap between germline ends came to 3 bases. The CDR3 has 13 amino acids. Germline-derived CDR1 and CDR2 are SGHAT and FQNNGV. The DNA for the CDR3 is TGTGCCAGCAGCTTAGATCATAACTATGGCTACACCTTC. Its translation: CASSLDHNYGYTF.

This clone was picked up a small number of times. The J gene is TRBJ2-7, the V gene TRBV4-2; weak D call: TRBD2 (7 bases). V was trimmed by 0 bases and J by 6 bases, leaving 18 bases between them. Looked up from germline, CDR1 is LGHNA and CDR2 is YNFKEQ. The CDR3 contains 16 residues. As DNA, the CDR3 is TGTGCCAGCAGCCAAGATTTGTGGGGGGGCCGTCTCGAGCAGTACTTC. It translates to CASSQDLWGGRLEQYF.

DNA of the CDR3: TGTGCCAGCAGCTTGGAATCTCGGGGCACAGATACGCAGTATTTT. It is translated as CASSLESRGTDTQYF. V usage is TRBV5-4 and J usage is TRBJ2-3, with D uncertain. The CDR3 has 15 residues. The germline V gene has CDR1 SGHNT and CDR2 YYREEE (reference sequence). Trimming left V 0 bases short and J 1 base short, with 9 bases between.

This clone appeared a single time. The chain joins TRBV7-9 to TRBJ2-7, with D uncertain. CDR3 size: 12 residues. The V end lost 4 bases, the J end lost 0 bases, and 4 bases lay between the germline ends. Per the germline V gene, CDR1 is SEHNR and CDR2 is FQNEAQ (reference sequence). The CDR3 DNA reads TGTGCCAGCAGCTCCAGCTCCTACGAGCAGTACTTC. Translation gives CASSSSSYEQYF.

Ten or more counts support this clone. CDR3 bases: TGTGCCGTGAGGGAGGGGGTTGCTAACTATGGCTACACCTTC. It is translated as CAVREGVANYGYTF. This rearrangement joins TRBV10-3 to TRBJ1-2; possibly TRBD1 for D (6 bases). V dropped 11 bases and J dropped 0 bases, with 16 bases sitting between them. Germline CDR1 is ENHRY and CDR2 is SYGVKD. This CDR3 region has 14 residues.

The V gene is TRBV5-4, the J gene TRBJ1-1, with D maybe TRBD1 (6 bases). Germline-derived CDR1 and CDR2 are SGHNT and YYREEE (reference sequence). The V end lost 5 bases, the J end lost 3 bases, and 20 bases lay between the germline ends. The CDR3 spans 16 residues. CDR3 in amino acids: CASSVGGLLAHTEAFF. The CDR3, as DNA: TGTGCCAGCAGTGTCGGGGGCCTTTTGGCCCACACTGAAGCTTTCTTT.

This clone was counted only a few times. Other DNA sequences from this sample encode an identical CDR3 as well. V usage is TRBV6-5 and J usage is TRBJ2-3; D call uncertain. This CDR3 spans 11 amino acids. Trimming pared 6 bases from V and 3 bases from J, leaving 4 bases between. Per germline, CDR1 MNHEY and CDR2 SVGAGI. Here the CDR3 DNA reads TGTGCCAGCAGGAATACAGATACGCAGTATTTT. It codes for CASRNTDTQYF.

Only a few counts were recorded for this clone. This same CDR3 is encoded by further DNA sequences in the sample. V and J are TRBV18 and TRBJ2-7; possibly TRBD2 for D (5 bases). The germline gives CDR1 KGHSH, CDR2 LQKENI. CDR3 length equals 12 residues. Trimming left V 6 bases short and J 6 bases short, with 12 bases between. CDR3 loop: CASSPGSSEQYF. The CDR3 DNA is TGTGCCAGCTCGCCGGGGAGTTCCGAGCAGTACTTC.

The chain has TRBV29-1 and TRBJ1-4, with D possibly matching TRBD1 (6 bases). The CDR3 length is 13 residues. V was shortened by 3 bases and J by 8 bases, with 13 bases between the two germline ends. Germline V lookup: CDR1 SQVTM, CDR2 ANQGSEA. CDR3: CSVEGRGREKLFF. The CDR3 DNA reads TGCAGCGTTGAGGGCAGGGGAAGGGAAAAACTGTTTTTT.

As concerns this clone: This same CDR3 is encoded by further DNA sequences in the sample. This rearrangement joins TRBV5-1 to TRBJ2-3; D remains ambiguous. The ends were cut back, 4 bases at V and 2 bases at J, with 2 bases in the middle. This CDR3 has 11 amino acids. Germline V gives CDR1 SGHRS, CDR2 YFSETQ. The DNA for the CDR3 is TGCGCCAGCAGCCTCACAGATACGCAGTATTTT. This sequence encodes CASSLTDTQYF.

The chain carries TRBV7-2 and TRBJ1-2; unclear D gene. The CDR3 is 17 amino acids. The V and J ends lost 5 bases and 0 bases respectively, with 19 bases between them. CDR1 is SGHTA, CDR2 FQGNSA, per germline. Here the CDR3 reads CASSKTTRSQANYGYTF. The CDR3 region has the DNA TGTGCCAGCAGCAAAACCACCCGGTCGCAAGCTAACTATGGCTACACCTTC.

This clone was recorded once. Other DNA sequences in the sample encode the same CDR3. The V gene is TRBV19, the J gene TRBJ2-7; 10 bases agree with TRBD1. Germline CDR1 LNHDA, CDR2 SQIVND (reference sequence). This CDR3 region has 13 residues. The V and J ends lost 9 bases and 1 base, in that order; junction bases with no gene match: 3. The CDR3 region has the DNA TGTGCCAGCCGGGACAGGGGATCCTACGAGCAGTACTTC. Encoded protein: CASRDRGSYEQYF. Based on the CDR3 plus reference TRBV19 and TRBJ2-7, the full variable domain is DGGITQSPKYLFRKEGQNVTLSCEQNLNHDAMYWYRQDPGQGLRLIYYSQIVNDFQKGDIAEGYSVSREKKESFPLTVTSAQKNPTAFYLCASRDRGSYEQYFGPGTRLTVT.

The chain combines TRBV18 with TRBJ1-2, with D possibly TRBD1 on 6 matching bases. The CDR3 spans 15 residues. The V end lost 3 bases, the J end lost 0 bases, and 11 bases lay between the germline ends. CDR1 is KGHSH and CDR2 is LQKENI in the germline V gene. The CDR3 here is CASSPWGQANYGYTF. As DNA, the CDR3 is TGTGCCAGCTCACCGTGGGGGCAAGCTAACTATGGCTACACCTTC.

The chain carries TRBV7-8 and TRBJ2-7; a possible D gene is TRBD2 (5 bases). Trimming shortened V by 2 bases and J by 4 bases, and 18 bases separated the two germline ends. The germline V gene has CDR1 SGHVS and CDR2 FQNEAQ. The CDR3 is made up of 16 amino acids. The CDR3 loop reads CASSLRRQENTYEQYF. In DNA form, the CDR3 reads TGTGCCAGCAGCTTACGGAGGCAGGAGAATACGTACGAGCAGTACTTC.

The chain is built from TRBV5-4 and TRBJ2-1; 13 nucleotides align to TRBD2. The CDR3 covers 15 residues. The V gene end was trimmed by 4 bases and the J gene end by 10 bases; junction bases not matched to a gene: 8. Germline CDR1 and CDR2: SGHNT and YYREEE (reference sequence). The CDR3 nucleotides are TGTGCCAGCAGCCGCACTAGCGGGAGGGCCGAGGAGCAGTTCTTC. Translation: CASSRTSGRAEEQFF.

The J gene is TRBJ2-7, the V gene TRBV21-1; no check of the table's D call, TRBD1, against the DNA was made. TRBV21-1 is annotated as a pseudogene. This CDR3 region has 19 residues. In nucleotides, the CDR3 is TGTGCCAGCAGCAAAATGGGACACCGGGACGGGAAAGACTCCTACGAGCAGTACTTC. It is translated as CASSKMGHRDGKDSYEQYF.

The V and J genes are TRBV6-5 and TRBJ1-1; no reliable D call. Trimming shortened V by 6 bases and J by 5 bases, and 13 bases separated the two germline ends. The CDR3 spans 13 residues. The germline CDR1 and CDR2 sequences are MNHEY and SVGAGI. Here the CDR3 reads CASREGVATEAFF. Written as DNA, the CDR3 is TGTGCCAGCAGGGAGGGAGTAGCTACTGAAGCTTTCTTT.

This rearrangement joins TRBV5-1 to TRBJ2-7; 9 bases match TRBD1. The CDR3 sequence is 16 residues long. V dropped 2 bases and J dropped 0; count of bases not matched to a gene: 6. Looked up from germline, CDR1 is SGHRS and CDR2 is YFSETQ. The CDR3 nucleotides read TGCGCCAGCAGCTTAACTACAGGGGGCGCCTCCTACGAGCAGTACTTC. Amino acid sequence: CASSLTTGGASYEQYF. The whole variable domain, filled in from reference TRBV5-1 and TRBJ2-7, reads KAGVTQTPRYLIKTRGQQVTLSCSPISGHRSVSWYQQTPGQGLQFLFEYFSETQRNKGNFPGRFSGRQFSNSRSEMNVSTLELGDSALYLCASSLTTGGASYEQYFGPGTRLTVT.